The entry below describes one T cell receptor beta chain. This clonotype has a handful of counts. Its antigen specificity is not known. Within one base of it there is no much larger clone, and no base qualities were kept. The instrument was an Illumina HiSeq 2500. TCR beta libraries were prepared by quantitative 5'-RACE with molecular barcodes. The authors' analysis ran thus. To identify disease-linked TCR variants, a new computational method was used, one built on a probabilistic model of VDJ rearrangement. TCRdb reprocessing: public reads trimmed at Q25 with fastp, clones called with MiXCR, in-frame beta chains kept. Each CDR3 protein appears once, grouped with its most common genes and DNA. The V and J calls, along with clone size, are taken from TCRdb and not from the paper's own processing. Present in this sample are about 96,000 distinct CDR3 sequences, roughly 30% of which were seen just once. About 60% of the sample lies in the top ten.

The entry originates in a study of CD8 T cells in ankylosing spondylitis listed by TCRdb under 2017. Context from the whole study: To find TCR variants linked to disease, the study profiled T cell receptor beta repertoires in ankylosing spondylitis patients and healthy donors. The whole study cohort included roughly 110 healthy donors and over 20 ankylosing spondylitis patients. Samples of peripheral blood were taken, and for ankylosing spondylitis patients, synovial fluid was collected as well.

Here is what the overall study found, with its caveats: According to the report, matched synovial fluid samples from ankylosing spondylitis patients were significantly enriched for the disease-linked clones. Blood from ankylosing spondylitis patients appeared to be characterized by a TCR beta motif composed of eight or nine highly homologous amino acid variants. A CD8+ phenotype was shown by the disease-linked clones, which were found at relatively low frequencies in peripheral blood. Some of the motif variants had been reported before in the synovial fluid and blood of reactive arthritis patients, a finding that suggests common disease-initiation mechanisms.

This TCR was recovered from a male donor with ankylosing spondylitis or in good health (not recorded which). Sequencing used blood, either unsorted or a sorted T cell fraction (not recorded which).

Read as DNA, the sequence is TGCAGTGCTAGAGGACAAGAGACCCAGTACTTC. Its coded protein is CSARGQETQYF. This receptor chain uses TRBV20-1 and TRBJ2-5; too little of a D gene remains to name it. Spanning cysteine to phenylalanine, the CDR3 consists of 11 amino acids. Of all the DNA, just the CDR3 is kept, 33 bases in frame from base 1. V is clipped by 1 base and J by 2 bases, and the sequence between their germline boundaries is 2 bases long. The CDR1 and CDR2 encoded by the germline V gene (reference sequence) are DFQATT and SNEGSKA.